This T cell receptor beta chain was sequenced during a study of T cells of healthy individuals. The ends were cut back, 1 base at V and 5 bases at J, with 12 bases in the middle. This CDR3 comprises 15 residues. The germline V gene has CDR1 SGHTA and CDR2 FQGNSA. This clonotype was counted many times. TCRdb reprocessed the 5' RACE reads via MiXCR and lists one record per CDR3 protein. The repertoire holds over 95,000 distinct CDR3 sequences, with 17% as singletons. This clonotype was sampled from a human donor in good health. The chain links TRBV7-2 to TRBJ1-5; a possible D gene is TRBD1 (6 bases). The CDR3 nucleotides read TGTGCCAGCAGCTTAGATCAGGGGCGCGATCAGCCCCAGCATTTT. Translating it yields CASSLDQGRDQPQHF.